This is a list of T cell receptor beta chains from one sample in a study of shared clonotypes between healthy human individuals. Data came from immunoSEQ multiplex PCR; TCRdb stores just in-frame clones and leaves some out. The table shows under 2,000,000 clones, with about 94% occurring only once. The sequenced sample consisted of naive CD8+ T cells sorted from blood. The receptors were gathered from a man aged 18 to 35 in good health. The CDR3 runs from the conserved cysteine through the conserved F or W. Fields, in order: J gene, V gene, clone size, D gene, CDR3 protein, CDR3 DNA. The D gene is left open where the match is weak. Some rows have no size entry. The others give once, few or many, or a class for an expanded clone.

j_gene: TRBJ2-6; v_gene: TRBV30; abundance: -; d_gene: -; CDR3aa: CAGPSGANVLTF; CDR3nt: TGTGCCGGACCGTCTGGGGCCAACGTCCTGACTTTC
j_gene: TRBJ2-7; v_gene: TRBV7-9; abundance: -; d_gene: -; CDR3aa: CASSLGPAGLGVEQYF; CDR3nt: TGTGCCAGCAGCTTAGGCCCCGCAGGGTTAGGTGTCGAGCAGTACTTC
j_gene: TRBJ2-4; v_gene: TRBV5-6; abundance: -; d_gene: -; CDR3aa: CASSLGQGKNIQYF; CDR3nt: TGTGCCAGCAGCTTGGGTCAGGGAAAAAACATTCAGTACTTC
j_gene: TRBJ2-3; v_gene: TRBV4-1; abundance: once; d_gene: -; CDR3aa: CASSQTGLSTDTQYF; CDR3nt: TGCGCCAGCAGCCAAACGGGACTGAGCACAGATACGCAGTATTTT
j_gene: TRBJ2-7; v_gene: TRBV7-6; abundance: -; d_gene: TRBD1; CDR3aa: CASSSGGDSYEQYF; CDR3nt: TGTGCCAGCAGCTCAGGGGGCGACTCCTACGAGCAGTACTTC
j_gene: TRBJ2-3; v_gene: TRBV4-1; abundance: -; d_gene: -; CDR3aa: CASSQDVATFTDTQYF; CDR3nt: TGCGCCAGCAGCCAAGATGTGGCTACCTTCACAGATACGCAGTATTTT
j_gene: TRBJ2-1; v_gene: TRBV7-8; abundance: -; d_gene: TRBD2; CDR3aa: CASSLGASGGATYNEQFF; CDR3nt: TGTGCCAGCAGCTTAGGGGCTAGCGGGGGGGCTACCTACAATGAGCAGTTCTTC
j_gene: TRBJ2-5; v_gene: TRBV27; abundance: -; d_gene: -; CDR3aa: CASSLGGAWETQYF; CDR3nt: TGTGCCAGCAGTTTAGGGGGGGCGTGGGAGACCCAGTACTTC
j_gene: TRBJ2-7; v_gene: TRBV6-5; abundance: -; d_gene: TRBD1; CDR3aa: CASSQTGTDYEQYF; CDR3nt: TGTGCCAGCAGTCAAACCGGGACAGACTACGAGCAGTACTTC
j_gene: TRBJ2-5; v_gene: TRBV28; abundance: -; d_gene: TRBD2; CDR3aa: CASMSPREYQETQYF; CDR3nt: TGTGCCAGCATGAGTCCGCGGGAGTACCAAGAGACCCAGTACTTC
j_gene: TRBJ2-1; v_gene: TRBV27; abundance: -; d_gene: -; CDR3aa: CASRLAYSYNEQFF; CDR3nt: TGTGCCAGCAGGCTAGCGTACTCCTACAATGAGCAGTTCTTC
j_gene: TRBJ2-7; v_gene: TRBV4-1; abundance: -; d_gene: -; CDR3aa: CASSQGEGTPNEQYF; CDR3nt: TGCGCCAGCAGCCAAGGTGAGGGTACGCCGAACGAGCAGTACTTC
j_gene: TRBJ2-7; v_gene: TRBV15; abundance: -; d_gene: -; CDR3aa: CATSHDRNSYEQYF; CDR3nt: TGTGCCACCAGCCACGACAGAAATTCCTACGAGCAGTACTTC
j_gene: TRBJ2-1; v_gene: TRBV4-1; abundance: -; d_gene: TRBD2; CDR3aa: CASSQPLAGYNEQFF; CDR3nt: TGCGCCAGCAGCCAGCCCCTAGCGGGCTACAATGAGCAGTTCTTC
j_gene: TRBJ2-7; v_gene: TRBV4-1; abundance: -; d_gene: -; CDR3aa: CASSQTRDSYEQYF; CDR3nt: TGCGCCAGCAGCCAAACGAGGGACTCCTACGAGCAGTACTTC
j_gene: TRBJ1-5; v_gene: TRBV7-9; abundance: -; d_gene: -; CDR3aa: CASSFGAGSYHQPQHF; CDR3nt: TGTGCCAGCAGCTTCGGGGCTGGCAGTTATCATCAGCCCCAGCATTTT
j_gene: TRBJ1-2; v_gene: TRBV5-4; abundance: -; d_gene: -; CDR3aa: CASSLEGYGYTF; CDR3nt: TGTGCCAGCAGCTTGGAAGGCTATGGCTACACCTTC
j_gene: TRBJ2-7; v_gene: TRBV4-3; abundance: -; d_gene: -; CDR3aa: CASSQENGGNYEQYF; CDR3nt: TGCGCCAGCAGCCAAGAAAATGGGGGCAACTACGAGCAGTACTTC